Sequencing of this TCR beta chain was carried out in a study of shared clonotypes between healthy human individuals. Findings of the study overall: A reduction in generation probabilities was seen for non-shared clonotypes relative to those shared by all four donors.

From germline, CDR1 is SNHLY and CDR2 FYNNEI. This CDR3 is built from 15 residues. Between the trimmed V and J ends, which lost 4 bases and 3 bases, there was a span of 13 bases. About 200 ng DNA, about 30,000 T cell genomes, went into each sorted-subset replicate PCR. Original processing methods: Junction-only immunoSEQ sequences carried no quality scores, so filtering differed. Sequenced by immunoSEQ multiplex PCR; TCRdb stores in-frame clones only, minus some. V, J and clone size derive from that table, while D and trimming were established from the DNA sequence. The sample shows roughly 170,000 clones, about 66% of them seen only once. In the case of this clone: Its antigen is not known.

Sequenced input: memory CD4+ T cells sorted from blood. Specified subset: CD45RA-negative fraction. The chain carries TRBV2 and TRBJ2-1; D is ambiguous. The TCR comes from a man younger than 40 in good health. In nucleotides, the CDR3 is TGTGCCAGCAGTGTCTCTGCGGCAGGCTACAATGAGCAGTTCTTC. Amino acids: CASSVSAAGYNEQFF. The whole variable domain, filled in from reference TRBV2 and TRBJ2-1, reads EPEVTQTPSHQVTQMGQEVILRCVPISNHLYFYWYRQILGQKVEFLVSFYNNEISEKSEIFDDQFSVERPDGSNFTLKIRSTKLEDSAMYFCASSVSAAGYNEQFFGPGTRLTVL.